This paragraph reports one TCR beta chain. A multiplex PCR was run with 60 Vbeta primers and 13 Jbeta primers. Clones were read by immunoSEQ multiplex PCR, and TCRdb kept only the in-frame ones, dropping some. The table has 150,000 to 200,000 clones, approximately 80% seen once; the top ten hold around 5.9%. The sample comes from a study of cytomegalovirus exposure and HLA in healthy donors. Germline lookup yields CDR1 MNHNY and CDR2 SVGAGI (reference sequence). The J segment lost 3 bases and the V segment lost 4 bases, leaving 3 bases of the junction unmatched. The CDR3 runs to 14 residues. The TCR sequence derives from a woman under 40 in good health and CMV-seropositive. J is TRBJ2-7 and V is TRBV6-6; 10 positions agree with TRBD2. The sample consisted of PBMCs. The CDR3 spells CASSSSGGFYEQYF. Here the CDR3 DNA reads TGTGCCAGCAGTTCTAGCGGGGGTTTCTACGAGCAGTACTTC.